What follows describes a single TCR beta chain. CDR1 is SGHAT and CDR2 is FQNNGV in the germline V gene. This CDR3 has 13 amino acids. The ends were cut back, 5 bases at V and 4 bases at J, with 11 bases in the middle. This entry belongs to a study of Graves' ophthalmopathy and Graves' hyperthyroidism. Clinical symptoms, serum thyroxine, TRAb, thyroid ultrasound and orbital computed tomography formed the basis of diagnosis. Amplification of the TCR beta CDR3 regions used RNA transcripts (as template). In the first round, RT-PCR was carried out with HTBI primers, and a multiplex PCR formed the second round. TCRdb processed the multiplex PCR reads anew with MiXCR; each CDR3 protein has one entry. In the table there are over a million distinct CDR3 sequences, about 38% of which are singletons.

Source material: peripheral blood or thyroid tissue (not recorded which). This chain uses TRBV11-2 with TRBJ1-2; D not resolved. The TCR sequence derives from an adult man with Graves' hyperthyroidism. CDR3 loop: CASSLRQVYGYTF. The CDR3 DNA follows: TGTGCCAGCAGCCTCCGACAAGTCTATGGCTACACCTTC.